Following are 15 T cell receptor beta chains from one sample sequenced in a study of CD8 T cells in Susac syndrome. Roughly 0.45 to 1 ug RNA was reverse transcribed with random hexamers. TCRdb fed the immunoSEQ multiplex PCR reads into MiXCR, producing one record per CDR3 protein. The table lists 100,000 to 150,000 distinct CDR3 sequences, around 95% of them singletons. Sequenced: CD8+ T cells from PBMCs. The receptors come from a human donor with Susac syndrome.

CDR3 residues: CASSQILHGTSGNNEQFF. The CDR3 DNA reads as TGTGCCAGCAGTCAGATTCTTCATGGGACTAGCGGAAACAATGAGCAGTTCTTC. The genes are TRBV27 and TRBJ2-1; TRBD2 agrees at 11 bases. This CDR3 contains 18 residues. Trimming at V came to 5 bases and at J to 5 bases, leaving 14 bases not matched to a gene. Germline CDR1 reads MNHEY; CDR2 reads SMNVEV (reference sequence).

This clonotype appeared once. This chain links TRBV25-1 with TRBJ2-1; D is unclear. Germline V CDR1 and CDR2: MGHDK, SYGVNS. The CDR3 covers 12 residues. V lost 3 bases and J 9 bases, leaving 9 bases between the germline ends. The CDR3 DNA follows: TGTGCCAGCAGTGAGTCAGCTATTGAGCAGTTCTTC. Its translation: CASSESAIEQFF.

The V call is TRBV7-9, the J call TRBJ1-2, with TRBD1 matching 7 bases. The CDR3 covers 16 residues. Germline V lookup: CDR1 SEHNR, CDR2 FQNEAQ (reference sequence). Trimming cost V 5 bases and J 1 base; bases outside gene matches: 10. The CDR3 DNA reads TGTGCCAGCAGCCTCGGACAGGATTACGATAACTATGGCTACACCTTC. It is translated as CASSLGQDYDNYGYTF. Full variable domain (missing parts from reference TRBV7-9 and TRBJ1-2): DTGVSQNPRHKITKRGQNVTFRCDPISEHNRLYWYRQTLGQGPEFLTYFQNEAQLEKSRLLSDRFSAERPKGSFSTLEIQRTEQGDSAMYLCASSLGQDYDNYGYTFGSGTRLTVV.

The DNA of the CDR3 is TGTGCCAGCAGTCCGGGAGGGTTCAATGAGCAGTTCTTC. This sequence encodes CASSPGGFNEQFF. The chain recombines TRBV27 with TRBJ2-1; 8 bases fit TRBD2. The ends lost 5 bases at V and 6 bases at J; junction bases unmatched: 3. Germline loops: CDR1 MNHEY, CDR2 SMNVEV (reference sequence). The CDR3 is 13 residues long.

The chain joins TRBV5-6 to TRBJ2-2; D is unclear. Germline loops: CDR1 SGHDT, CDR2 YYEEEE. V lost 3 bases and J lost 6, with 18 bases in between. This CDR3 has 16 amino acids. The CDR3 DNA sequence: TGTGCCAGCAGCTCCGAAACCACAAGAACACCCGGGGAGCTGTTTTTT. This translates into CASSSETTRTPGELFF.

V and J are TRBV4-3 and TRBJ2-2; D may be TRBD1 or TRBD2 (5 bases each). The V end was cut by 0 bases, the J end by 7 bases, with 18 bases between. The CDR3 totals 17 residues. Germline CDR1 and CDR2: LGHNA and YSLEER. This CDR3 is CASSQDLRGMMDGELFF. CDR3 DNA sequence: TGCGCCAGCAGCCAAGATTTGAGGGGAATGATGGACGGGGAGCTGTTTTTT.

The CDR3, as DNA: TGTGCCAGCACCCAGCCAGGGGGTAGTAATGAAAAACTGTTTTTT. Translation gives CASTQPGGSNEKLFF. The chain links TRBV6-6 to TRBJ1-4; TRBD1 agrees at 7 bases. The CDR3 runs 15 residues. The germline V gene has CDR1 MNHNY and CDR2 SVGAGI (reference sequence). Trimming cost V 7 bases and J 4 bases; bases outside gene matches: 9.

The chain couples TRBV27 to TRBJ2-7; 15 bases are a match to TRBD2. The CDR3 sequence is 18 residues long. V lost 3 bases and J lost 0; bases outside the gene matches: 6. The germline CDR1 and CDR2 sequences are MNHEY and SMNVEV (reference sequence). CDR3 in amino acids: CASSLSGTSGGLSYEQYF. DNA for the CDR3: TGTGCCAGCAGTTTGTCCGGGACTAGCGGGGGGCTCTCCTACGAGCAGTACTTC.

The V call is TRBV15, the J call TRBJ2-4, with TRBD2 identical over 7 bases. V lost 0 bases, J lost 8 bases, and 13 bases stayed unmatched. Per germline, CDR1 LNHNV and CDR2 YYDKDF (reference sequence). CDR3 length equals 17 residues. The CDR3 sequence: CATSREPRTRIGYIQYF. In DNA, the CDR3 is TGTGCCACCAGCAGAGAGCCCAGGACTAGGATCGGGTACATTCAGTACTTC.

The V call is TRBV2, the J call TRBJ1-6; possibly TRBD1 for D (5 bases). Germline V CDR1 and CDR2: SNHLY, FYNNEI. V was trimmed by 9 bases and J by 2 bases, leaving 5 bases between them. CDR3 size: 12 residues. CDR3 amino acids: CARGAYNSPLHF. The CDR3 DNA reads as TGTGCCAGGGGGGCCTATAATTCACCCCTCCACTTT. The full variable domain, rest sourced from reference TRBV2 and TRBJ1-6, is EPEVTQTPSHQVTQMGQEVILRCVPISNHLYFYWYRQILGQKVEFLVSFYNNEISEKSEIFDDQFSVERPDGSNFTLKIRSTKLEDSAMYFCARGAYNSPLHFGNGTRLTVT.

The rearrangement links TRBV12-3 or TRBV12-4 to TRBJ2-7, with 7 bases aligning to TRBD2. The CDR3 runs to 12 residues. V was pared by 4 bases and J by 12 bases, with 9 bases of the junction left unmatched. DNA for the CDR3: TGTGCCAGCAGTTCCCCGACTAGCCCAACGTACTTC. It codes for CASSSPTSPTYF.

This clonotype appeared once. The chain recombines TRBV6-1 with TRBJ2-3; TRBD2 agrees at 12 bases. CDR1 is MNHNS, CDR2 SASEGT, per germline. Trimming cost V 5 bases and J 9 bases; bases outside gene matches: 12. This CDR3 comprises 16 residues. In nucleotides, the CDR3 is TGTGCCAGCAGTCCCGCTAGCGGGGGGGCCCCCCTCACGCAGTATTTT. Translation: CASSPASGGAPLTQYF.

The rearrangement links TRBV7-9 to TRBJ2-5; no clear D gene. Trimming cost V 3 bases and J 1 base, with 3 bases left between them. The germline V gene encodes CDR1 SEHNR and CDR2 FQNEAQ (reference sequence). The CDR3 is 12 residues long. CDR3 DNA: TGTGCCAGCAGCTTCCTCCAAGAGACCCAGTACTTC. This encodes CASSFLQETQYF.

The rearrangement links TRBV29-1 to TRBJ1-1; D is possibly TRBD1 (5 bases). The germline V gene encodes CDR1 SQVTM and CDR2 ANQGSEA. The CDR3 has 10 amino acids. With 5 bases removed from V and 5 bases from J, the gap between germline ends came to 6 bases. CDR3 in amino acids: CSVRGTEAFF. CDR3 sequence (DNA): TGCAGCGTTCGGGGGACTGAAGCTTTCTTT.

CDR3: CASSQGRIMTDTQYF. CDR3 sequence (DNA): TGCGCCAGCAGCCAGGGCAGAATTATGACAGATACGCAGTATTTT. V is TRBV4-1 and J is TRBJ2-3; no firm D call. This CDR3 has 15 amino acids. Between the trimmed V and J ends, which lost 3 bases and 3 bases, there was a span of 13 bases. Per germline, CDR1 MGHRA and CDR2 YSYEKL.